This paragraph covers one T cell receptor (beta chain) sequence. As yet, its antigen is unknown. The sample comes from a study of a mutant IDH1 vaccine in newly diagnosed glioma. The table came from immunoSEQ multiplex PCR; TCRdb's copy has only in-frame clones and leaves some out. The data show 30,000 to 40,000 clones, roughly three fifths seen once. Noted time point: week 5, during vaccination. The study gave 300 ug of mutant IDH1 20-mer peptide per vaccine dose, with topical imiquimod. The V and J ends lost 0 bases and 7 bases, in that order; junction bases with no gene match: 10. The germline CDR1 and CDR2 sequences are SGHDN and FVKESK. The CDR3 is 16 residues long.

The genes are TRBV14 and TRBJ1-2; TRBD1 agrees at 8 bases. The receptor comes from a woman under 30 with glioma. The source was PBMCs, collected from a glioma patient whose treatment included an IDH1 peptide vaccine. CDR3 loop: CASSQDAGGLGGGYTF. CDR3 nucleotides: TGTGCCAGCAGCCAAGACGCAGGGGGCCTGGGAGGTGGCTACACCTTC.